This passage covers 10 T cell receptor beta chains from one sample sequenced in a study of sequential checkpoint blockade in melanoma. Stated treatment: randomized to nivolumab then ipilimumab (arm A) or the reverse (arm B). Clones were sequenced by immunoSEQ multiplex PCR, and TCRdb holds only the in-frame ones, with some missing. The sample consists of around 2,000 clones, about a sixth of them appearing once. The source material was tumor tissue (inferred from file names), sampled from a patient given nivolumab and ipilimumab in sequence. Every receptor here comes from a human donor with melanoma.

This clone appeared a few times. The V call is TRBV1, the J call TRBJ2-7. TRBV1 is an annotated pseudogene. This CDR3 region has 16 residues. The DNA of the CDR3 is TGCGCCAGCAGCCCAAGCCTGGGGCAGGAGGCCTACGAGCAGTACTTC. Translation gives CASSPSLGQEAYEQYF.

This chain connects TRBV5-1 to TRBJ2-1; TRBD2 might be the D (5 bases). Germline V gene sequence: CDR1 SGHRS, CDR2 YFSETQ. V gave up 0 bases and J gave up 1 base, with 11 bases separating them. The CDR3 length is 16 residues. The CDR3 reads CASSLGLALSYNEQFF. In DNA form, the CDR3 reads TGCGCCAGCAGCTTGGGGCTAGCCCTTTCCTACAATGAGCAGTTCTTC.

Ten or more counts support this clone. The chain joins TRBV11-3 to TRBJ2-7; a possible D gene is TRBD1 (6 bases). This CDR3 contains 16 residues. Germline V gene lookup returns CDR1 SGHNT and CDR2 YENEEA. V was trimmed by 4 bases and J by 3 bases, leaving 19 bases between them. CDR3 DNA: TGTGCCAGCAGCTCCCCCTCACCCGACAGGAGCTACGAGCAGTACTTC. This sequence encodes CASSSPSPDRSYEQYF.

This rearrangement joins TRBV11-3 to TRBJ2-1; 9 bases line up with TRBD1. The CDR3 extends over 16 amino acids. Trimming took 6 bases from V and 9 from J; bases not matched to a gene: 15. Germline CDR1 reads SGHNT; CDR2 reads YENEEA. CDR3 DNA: TGTGCCAGCAGTTGGGACAGGGTGGTTAGTAGTAGTGAGCAGTTCTTC. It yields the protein CASSWDRVVSSSEQFF. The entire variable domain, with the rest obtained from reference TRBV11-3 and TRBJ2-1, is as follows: EAGVVQSPRYKIIEKKQPVAFWCNPISGHNTLYWYLQNLGQGPELLIRYENEEAVDDSQLPKDRFSAERLKGVDSTLKIQPAELGDSAVYLCASSWDRVVSSSEQFFGPGTRLTVL.

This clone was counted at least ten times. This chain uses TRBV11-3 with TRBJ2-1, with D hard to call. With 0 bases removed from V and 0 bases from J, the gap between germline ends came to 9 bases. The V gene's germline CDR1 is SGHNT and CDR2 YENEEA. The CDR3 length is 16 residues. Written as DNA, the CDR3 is TGTGCCAGCAGCTTAGATAGCAGGAGCTCCTACAATGAGCAGTTCTTC. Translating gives CASSLDSRSSYNEQFF.

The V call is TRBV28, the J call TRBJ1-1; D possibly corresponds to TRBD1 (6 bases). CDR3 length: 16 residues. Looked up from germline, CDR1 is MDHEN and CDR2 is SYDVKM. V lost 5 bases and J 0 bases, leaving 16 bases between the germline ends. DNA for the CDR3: TGTGCCAGCAGTGCTCATACGGACAGCCTGAACACTGAAGCTTTCTTT. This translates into CASSAHTDSLNTEAFF. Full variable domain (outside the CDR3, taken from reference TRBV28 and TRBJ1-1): DVKVTQSSRYLVKRTGEKVFLECVQDMDHENMFWYRQDPGLGLRLIYFSYDVKMKEKGDIPEGYSVSREKKERFSLILESASTNQTSMYLCASSAHTDSLNTEAFFGQGTRLTVV.

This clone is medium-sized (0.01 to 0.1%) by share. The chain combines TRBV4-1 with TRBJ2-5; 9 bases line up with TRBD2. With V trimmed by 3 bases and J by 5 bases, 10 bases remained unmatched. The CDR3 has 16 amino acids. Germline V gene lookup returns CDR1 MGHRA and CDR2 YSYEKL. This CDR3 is CASSQYVSGGRETQYF. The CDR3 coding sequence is TGCGCCAGCAGCCAGTATGTTAGCGGGGGTAGGGAGACCCAGTACTTC.

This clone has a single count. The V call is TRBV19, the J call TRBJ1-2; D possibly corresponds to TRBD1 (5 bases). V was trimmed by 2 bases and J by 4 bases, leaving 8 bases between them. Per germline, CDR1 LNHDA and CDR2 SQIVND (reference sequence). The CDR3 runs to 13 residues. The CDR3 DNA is TGTGCCAGTAGTATACAGGGACTCTATGGCTACACCTTC. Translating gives CASSIQGLYGYTF.

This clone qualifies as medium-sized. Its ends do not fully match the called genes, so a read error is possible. CDR3 region: CASSIEGQGGEKLFF. The CDR3 nucleotides read TGTGCCAGCAGCATAGAGGGACAGGGAGGCGAAAAACTGTTTTTT. The V gene is TRBV11-3, the J gene TRBJ1-4; 9 nucleotides line up with TRBD1. The CDR3 runs 15 residues. CDR1 SGHNT and CDR2 YENEEA come from the germline V gene.

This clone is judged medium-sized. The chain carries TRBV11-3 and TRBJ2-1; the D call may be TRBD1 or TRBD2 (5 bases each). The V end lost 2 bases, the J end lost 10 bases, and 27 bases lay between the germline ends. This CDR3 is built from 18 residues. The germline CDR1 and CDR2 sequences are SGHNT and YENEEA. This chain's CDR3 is CASSLTVGGREGVREQFF. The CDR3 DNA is TGTGCCAGCAGCTTAACGGTTGGAGGCAGGGAAGGCGTCCGAGAGCAGTTCTTC.